What follows is one T cell receptor beta chain and its context. TCRdb derives one entry per CDR3 protein from the 5' RACE reads, leaving out DNA. Seen in this sample are about 110,000 distinct CDR3 sequences; the ten most common clones hold 9.5% to 15%. Per germline, CDR1 SQVTM and CDR2 ANQGSEA. This CDR3 region has 13 residues. This record comes from a study of monozygotic twins with inflammatory bowel disease. The receptor was derived from a human donor with ulcerative colitis or Crohn's disease, or a healthy co-twin of an affected twin (not recorded which). The sample was blood. This sequence joins TRBV29-1 and TRBJ1-5; TCRdb returns TRBD1, unconfirmable since there is no DNA. The CDR3 loop reads CSALAGRNQPQHF.